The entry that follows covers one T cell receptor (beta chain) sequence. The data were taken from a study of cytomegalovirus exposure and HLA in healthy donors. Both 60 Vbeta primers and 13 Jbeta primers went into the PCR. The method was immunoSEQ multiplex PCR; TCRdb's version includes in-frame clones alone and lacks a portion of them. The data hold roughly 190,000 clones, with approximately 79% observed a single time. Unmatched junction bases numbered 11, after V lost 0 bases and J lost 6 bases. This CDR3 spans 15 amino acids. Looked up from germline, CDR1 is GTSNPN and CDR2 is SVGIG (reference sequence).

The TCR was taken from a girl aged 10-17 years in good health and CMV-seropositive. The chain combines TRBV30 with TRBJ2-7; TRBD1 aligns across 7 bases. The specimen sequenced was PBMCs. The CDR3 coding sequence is TGTGCCTGGAGTGTTGGGGAGACAGGGTTCTTCGAGCAGTACTTC. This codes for CAWSVGETGFFEQYF. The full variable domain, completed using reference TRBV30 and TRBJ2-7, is SQTIHQWPATLVQPVGSPLSLECTVEGTSNPNLYWYRQAAGRGLQLLFYSVGIGQISSEVPQNLSASRPQDRQFILSSKKLLLSDSGFYLCAWSVGETGFFEQYFGPGTRLTVT.